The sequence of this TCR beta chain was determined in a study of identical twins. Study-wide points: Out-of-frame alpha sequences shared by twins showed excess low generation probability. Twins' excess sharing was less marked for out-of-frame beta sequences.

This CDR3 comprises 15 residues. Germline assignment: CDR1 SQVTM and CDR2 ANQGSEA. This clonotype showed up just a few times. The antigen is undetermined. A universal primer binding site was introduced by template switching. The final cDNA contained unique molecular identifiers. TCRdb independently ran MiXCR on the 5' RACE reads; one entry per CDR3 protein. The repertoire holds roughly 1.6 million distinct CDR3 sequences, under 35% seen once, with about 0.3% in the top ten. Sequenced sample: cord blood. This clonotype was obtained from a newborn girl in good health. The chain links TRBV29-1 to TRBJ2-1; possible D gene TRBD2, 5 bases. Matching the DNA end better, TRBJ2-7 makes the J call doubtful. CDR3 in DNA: TGCAGCGTTGAGTCGCGTGGGAGCTCCTACAATGAGCAGTACTTC. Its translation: CSVESRGSSYNEQYF.